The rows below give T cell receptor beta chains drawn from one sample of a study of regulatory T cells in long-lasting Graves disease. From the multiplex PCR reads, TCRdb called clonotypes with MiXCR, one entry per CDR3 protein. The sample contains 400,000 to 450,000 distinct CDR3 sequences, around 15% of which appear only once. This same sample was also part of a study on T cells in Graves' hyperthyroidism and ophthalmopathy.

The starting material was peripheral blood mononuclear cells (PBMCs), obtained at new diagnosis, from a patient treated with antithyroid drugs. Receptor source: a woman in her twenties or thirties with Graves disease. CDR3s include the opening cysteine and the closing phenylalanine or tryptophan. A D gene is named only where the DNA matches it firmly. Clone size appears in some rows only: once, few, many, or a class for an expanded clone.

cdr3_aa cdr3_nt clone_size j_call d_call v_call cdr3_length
CASSLVGILGKLFF TGTGCCAGCAGCCTTGTCGGGATCCTCGGAAAACTGTTTTTT many TRBJ1-4 . TRBV6-1 14
CSAYPRTSGLIEQFF TGCAGTGCTTATCCCCGGACTAGCGGGTTGATTGAGCAGTTCTTC many TRBJ2-1 TRBD2 TRBV20-1 15
CAISTSGRFGELFF TGTGCCATCTCGACTAGCGGGAGATTCGGGGAGCTGTTTTTT . TRBJ2-2 TRBD2 TRBV6-1 14
CASSQDGQRRHNEQFF TGTGCCAGCAGCCAAGACGGGCAGAGACGCCACAATGAGCAGTTCTTC many TRBJ2-1 . TRBV3-1 16
CASSQGLAGGPEAETQYF TGTGCCAGCAGTCAAGGACTAGCGGGAGGGCCGGAAGCAGAGACCCAGTACTTC many TRBJ2-5 TRBD2 TRBV3-1 18
CASTPGGDWTEAFF TGTGCCAGCACTCCCGGAGGGGATTGGACTGAAGCTTTCTTT many TRBJ1-1 . TRBV7-6 14
CASSQNLGTAYSPLHF TGTGCCAGCAGCCAAAACCTCGGGACAGCTTATTCACCCCTCCACTTT many TRBJ1-6 TRBD1 TRBV7-2 16
CASSQTYLLGNTRELFF TGTGCCAGCAGCCAGACCTACCTGCTCGGGAACACCAGGGAGCTGTTTTTT few TRBJ2-2 . TRBV13 17
CASSLVPGGLEQYF TGTGCCAGCAGCTTAGTACCTGGGGGACTTGAGCAGTACTTC many TRBJ2-7 . TRBV7-2 14
CASPPSGFGTEAFF TGTGCCAGCCCCCCCTCAGGGTTTGGCACTGAAGCTTTCTTT many TRBJ1-1 . TRBV7-9 14
CATSDSGTGISNQPQHF TGTGCCACCAGTGATTCCGGGACAGGGATTAGCAATCAGCCCCAGCATTTT . TRBJ1-5 TRBD1 TRBV24-1 17
CATTAGASSYNEQFF TGTGCCACCACGGCAGGGGCGAGCTCCTACAATGAGCAGTTCTTC many TRBJ2-1 . TRBV2 15
CASSLRAEKSYNEQFF TGTGCCAGCAGTTTACGCGCGGAGAAGTCCTACAATGAGCAGTTCTTC many TRBJ2-1 . TRBV28 16
CASSQGRGNYNEQFF TGCGCCAGCAGCCAAGGTCGCGGCAACTACAATGAGCAGTTCTTC once TRBJ2-1 . TRBV4-3 15
CARSAPSGMAGELFF TGTGCCCGCTCGGCGCCTAGCGGGATGGCCGGGGAGCTGTTTTTT many TRBJ2-2 TRBD2 TRBV30 15
CAISGLGSSYNEQFF TGTGCCATCAGTGGTCTCGGGAGCTCCTACAATGAGCAGTTCTTC many TRBJ2-1 . TRBV10-3 15
CASSHPGQWDGYTF TGCGCCAGCAGCCATCCGGGACAGTGGGATGGCTACACCTTC many TRBJ1-2 TRBD1 TRBV5-1 14
CASSREPNTGELFF TGTGCCAGCAGCCGTGAACCGAACACCGGGGAGCTGTTTTTT . TRBJ2-2 . TRBV7-9 14
CASSLTAGAGANVLTF TGTGCCAGCAGTTTAACGGCAGGGGCTGGGGCCAACGTCCTGACTTTC . TRBJ2-6 . TRBV12-3/TRBV12-4 16
CASYGASVSYNEQFF TGTGCCAGCTATGGAGCTAGCGTCTCCTACAATGAGCAGTTCTTC few TRBJ2-1 . TRBV7-9 15
CSVEGLAGGDVSHEQYF TGCAGCGTTGAGGGACTAGCGGGGGGAGATGTCTCCCACGAGCAGTACTTC few TRBJ2-7 TRBD2 TRBV29-1 17
CASRQTGRNSPLHF TGTGCCAGCAGACAGACAGGGAGAAATTCACCCCTCCACTTT many TRBJ1-6 TRBD1 TRBV12-3/TRBV12-4 14
CASSWGGPGANVLTF TGTGCCAGCAGTTGGGGAGGGCCCGGGGCCAACGTCCTGACTTTC . TRBJ2-6 TRBD2 TRBV28 15
CASRSWDRGERTEAFF TGTGCCAGCAGGAGCTGGGACAGGGGAGAAAGGACTGAAGCTTTCTTT many TRBJ1-1 TRBD1 TRBV11-2 16
CASSYMARPSYEQYF TGTGCCAGCAGTTACATGGCTCGTCCCTCCTACGAGCAGTACTTC many TRBJ2-7 . TRBV6-5 15
CASSLVLAGGADTQYF TGCGCCAGCAGCTTGGTACTAGCGGGAGGGGCAGATACGCAGTATTTT many TRBJ2-3 TRBD2 TRBV5-1 16
CASSPLTSRNEQFF TGCGCCAGCAGCCCCTTGACTAGCAGAAATGAGCAGTTCTTC . TRBJ2-1 TRBD2 TRBV4-3 14